What follows are 31 T cell receptor beta chains derived from one specimen sequenced in a study of CD8 T cells in Susac syndrome (dated by TCRdb to the late 2010s). Library preparation used the immunoSEQ multiplex PCR assay. RNA was extracted using the RNeasy kit, and about 0.5 to 1 ug of the RNA was reverse transcribed with random hexamers. The public reads were reanalyzed by TCRdb: fastp trimming at Q25, MiXCR alignment, in-frame beta chains only. For every CDR3 protein sequence, its rows merge into one entry that carries the most common genes and DNA. This sample is represented by more than 120,000 distinct CDR3 sequences; roughly 94% of them were singletons. The ten largest clones capture more than 0.065% of the sample. Sequenced input: CD4+ T cells from PBMCs. These receptors all stem from a human donor in good health.

This chain uses TRBV20-1 with TRBJ2-2, with a weak D call TRBD2 (6 bases). The germline V gene has CDR1 DFQATT and CDR2 SNEGSKA (reference sequence). CDR3 size: 16 residues. The V end was cut by 1 base, the J end by 7 bases, with 19 bases between. The CDR3 sequence: CSARASGDSRGGELFF. For the CDR3, the DNA is TGCAGTGCTAGAGCGTCTGGGGACTCCCGGGGCGGGGAGCTGTTTTTT.

This clonotype was recorded once. Here the CDR3 DNA reads TGTGCCAGCCTGCCAGGTAGCACAGATACGCAGTATTTT. Translation: CASLPGSTDTQYF. The chain couples TRBV7-9 to TRBJ2-3, with unresolved D. The germline V gene encodes CDR1 SEHNR and CDR2 FQNEAQ (reference sequence). Trimming pared 8 bases from V and 0 bases from J, leaving 9 bases between. This CDR3 comprises 13 residues.

This clonotype was detected only a few times. The V call is TRBV29-1, the J call TRBJ2-5; D uncertain. Germline V lookup: CDR1 SQVTM, CDR2 ANQGSEA. The V end lost 3 bases, the J end lost 0 bases, and 8 bases lay between the germline ends. The length of the CDR3 is 13 residues. The chain's CDR3 is CSVDPGNQETQYF. The CDR3 DNA is TGCAGCGTTGACCCAGGCAACCAAGAGACCCAGTACTTC. Together with reference TRBV29-1 and TRBJ2-5, the CDR3 gives the full variable domain: SAVISQKPSRDICQRGTSLTIQCQVDSQVTMMFWYRQQPGQSLTLIATANQGSEATYESGFVIDKFPISRPNLTFSTLTVSNMSPEDSSIYLCSVDPGNQETQYFGPGTRLLVL.

In regard to this clonotype: The junction shows a germline mismatch at one end, possibly a read error. The chain uses TRBV12-3 or TRBV12-4 and TRBJ1-5, with 10 bases lining up with TRBD1. The CDR3 totals 16 residues. The DNA for the CDR3 is TGTGCCAGCAGTGATGGGGACAGGGGTAGCCATCAGCCCCAGCATTTT. Its translation is CASSDGDRGSHQPQHF.

The chain has TRBV3-1 and TRBJ1-5, with TRBD1 matching over 11 bases. The V segment lost 6 bases and the J segment 9 bases; nucleotides outside the gene matches: 4. There are 13 residues in the CDR3. From germline, CDR1 is LGHDT and CDR2 YNNKEL (reference sequence). DNA of the CDR3: TGTGCCAGCAGTGGACAGGGGGCTGGGCCCCAGCATTTT. Translated: CASSGQGAGPQHF.

This sequence joins TRBV24-1 and TRBJ2-7, with D perhaps TRBD1 or TRBD2 (5 bases each). V was cut by 4 bases and J by 3 bases, with 27 bases left in between. The CDR3 contains 19 residues. Germline assignment: CDR1 KGHDR and CDR2 SFDVKD. The CDR3 is CATSESSNRRDHMFYEQYF. The CDR3 coding sequence is TGTGCCACCAGTGAATCCTCTAACCGACGGGACCATATGTTCTACGAGCAGTACTTC.

V and J are TRBV30 and TRBJ1-1, with D perhaps matching TRBD1 (6 bases). Germline values: CDR1 GTSNPN, CDR2 SVGIG (reference sequence). The CDR3 is made up of 14 amino acids. The ends were cut back, 5 bases at V and 2 bases at J, with 15 bases in the middle. CDR3 sequence reads: CAWVPLQGNTEAFF. CDR3 DNA: TGTGCCTGGGTTCCCCTACAGGGTAACACTGAAGCTTTCTTT.

V usage is TRBV20-1 and J usage is TRBJ1-5; 8 bases align to TRBD1. From germline, CDR1 is DFQATT and CDR2 SNEGSKA (reference sequence). The CDR3 runs to 15 residues. V lost 3 bases, J lost 2 bases, and 6 bases stayed unmatched. CDR3 region: CSASPQGAGNQPQHF. The CDR3 DNA reads as TGCAGTGCTAGTCCGCAGGGGGCTGGCAATCAGCCCCAGCATTTT.

The CDR3, as DNA: TGTGCCAGCAGCCCCACAGGGAGGTATAATGAAAAACTGTTTTTT. Its protein product is CASSPTGRYNEKLFF. V and J are TRBV5-4 and TRBJ1-4; the D gene is possibly TRBD1 (6 bases). Trimming pared 4 bases from V and 4 bases from J, leaving 14 bases between. The V gene's germline CDR1 is SGHNT and CDR2 YYREEE (reference sequence). The CDR3 has 15 residues.

This chain links TRBV30 with TRBJ2-7; the D gene is possibly TRBD1 (6 bases). Trimming removed 4 bases from V and 6 bases from J, with 13 bases in between. From germline, CDR1 is GTSNPN and CDR2 SVGIG (reference sequence). The CDR3 has 12 amino acids. CDR3 in DNA: TGTGCCTGGACCCAGGGGTTGGGCGAGCAGTACTTC. It specifies CAWTQGLGEQYF.

This chain joins TRBV19 and TRBJ1-1; D remains unclear. The CDR3 loop spans 13 amino acids. V lost 1 base, J lost 2 bases, and 5 bases lay in between. Germline V gene sequence: CDR1 LNHDA, CDR2 SQIVND (reference sequence). This CDR3 is CASSIVRNTEAFF. The CDR3, as DNA: TGTGCCAGTAGTATAGTACGAAACACTGAAGCTTTCTTT.

The table lists this clonotype with a count of one. This chain links TRBV29-1 with TRBJ2-5, with D possibly called TRBD1 or TRBD2 (6 bases each). Germline V lookup: CDR1 SQVTM, CDR2 ANQGSEA. With 6 bases removed from V and 4 bases from J, the gap between germline ends came to 21 bases. The CDR3 consists of 15 residues. This CDR3 is CSVHHRGQGRETQYF. The CDR3 bases are TGCAGCGTCCATCATCGGGGGCAGGGGAGAGAGACCCAGTACTTC.

V usage is TRBV7-2 and J usage is TRBJ2-1, with unresolved D. CDR3 length equals 13 residues. V dropped 4 bases and J dropped 0 bases, with 4 bases sitting between them. The germline CDR1 and CDR2 sequences are SGHTA and FQGNSA. The CDR3 nucleotides are TGTGCCAGCAGCTGGAGCTCCTACAATGAGCAGTTCTTC. Amino acid sequence: CASSWSSYNEQFF. Full variable domain (rest looked up from reference TRBV7-2 and TRBJ2-1): GAGVSQSPSNKVTEKGKDVELRCDPISGHTALYWYRQSLGQGLEFLIYFQGNSAPDKSGLPSDRFSAERTGGSVSTLTIQRTQQEDSAVYLCASSWSSYNEQFFGPGTRLTVL.

The chain employs TRBV3-1 and TRBJ1-4, with 9 nucleotides matching TRBD1. The ends lost 6 bases at V and 8 bases at J; junction bases unmatched: 10. The germline gives CDR1 LGHDT, CDR2 YNNKEL (reference sequence). The CDR3 extends over 15 amino acids. The CDR3 region is CASRPTGTGREKLFF. The CDR3 bases are TGTGCCAGCAGGCCCACCGGGACAGGGCGGGAAAAACTGTTTTTT.

V usage is TRBV11-2 and J usage is TRBJ2-2, with D uncertain. The V gene's germline CDR1 is SGHAT and CDR2 FQNNGV. The CDR3 runs 15 residues. Trimming took off 2 bases at V and 2 bases at J, with 9 bases between the two ends. The CDR3 nucleotides are TGTGCCAGCAGCTTAATCGGAGCTAACACCGGGGAGCTGTTTTTT. As protein: CASSLIGANTGELFF.

V is TRBV20-1 and J is TRBJ1-1; D uncertain. In germline, CDR1 is DFQATT, CDR2 SNEGSKA (reference sequence). The length of the CDR3 is 16 residues. V was clipped by 3 bases and J by 0 bases, with 17 bases between them. CDR3 coding DNA: TGCAGTGCTAGCCGGAAGCTAAGTAGAATGAACACTGAAGCTTTCTTT. This gives the protein CSASRKLSRMNTEAFF.

The CDR3 region is CASSTRGGVLAETQYF. DNA of the CDR3: TGTGCCAGCAGCACCAGGGGGGGCGTGCTTGCGGAGACCCAGTACTTC. This rearrangement joins TRBV7-6 to TRBJ2-5, with D perhaps being TRBD1 or TRBD2 (7 bases each). Trimming took off 5 bases at V and 5 bases at J, with 21 bases between the two ends. Germline V gene data show CDR1 as SGHVS and CDR2 as FNYEAQ. The CDR3 extends over 16 amino acids.

V and J are TRBV20-1 and TRBJ2-1, with 13 bases matching TRBD2. CDR1 and CDR2 from the germline V gene are DFQATT and SNEGSKA (reference sequence). The CDR3 is 13 amino acids. The V and J ends lost 5 bases and 13 bases, in that order; junction bases with no gene match: 8. The CDR3 spells CSAHQGLAGVQFF. CDR3 bases: TGCAGTGCTCACCAAGGACTAGCGGGAGTTCAGTTCTTC.

J is TRBJ2-7 and V is TRBV2; D call uncertain. The CDR3 is 13 residues long. Trimming removed 4 bases from V and 1 base from J, with 8 bases in between. Germline assignment: CDR1 SNHLY and CDR2 FYNNEI. The CDR3 nucleotides are TGTGCCAGCAGTGGCCAGGTATCCTACGAGCAGTACTTC. Protein product: CASSGQVSYEQYF.

The V and J genes are TRBV6-2 or TRBV6-3 and TRBJ1-5; no firm D call. Trimming took 7 bases from V and 0 from J, leaving 7 bases between them. This CDR3 region has 13 residues. The germline CDR1 and CDR2 sequences are MNHEY and SVGEGT. The CDR3 nucleotides are TGTGCCAGCACCCCGAGTAGCAATCAGCCCCAGCATTTT. The encoded protein is CASTPSSNQPQHF.

This chain joins TRBV5-6 and TRBJ2-1; weak D call: TRBD1 (7 bases). From germline, CDR1 is SGHDT and CDR2 YYEEEE. CDR3 length: 12 amino acids. Trimming took off 2 bases at V and 12 bases at J, with 12 bases between the two ends. The CDR3 protein is CASSLQGRWQFF. DNA of the CDR3: TGTGCCAGCAGCTTACAGGGGAGGTGGCAGTTCTTC.

The rearrangement links TRBV29-1 to TRBJ1-1; 7 nucleotides line up with TRBD1. The junction had 12 bases not matched to a gene; V was cut back by 7 bases and J by 4 bases. The germline V gene encodes CDR1 SQVTM and CDR2 ANQGSEA. CDR3 size: 14 residues. The CDR3, as DNA: TGCAGCGCCAGAGACAGGGCGGCAGGCACTGAAGCTTTCTTT. Protein sequence: CSARDRAAGTEAFF.

This clonotype was seen only a few times. The chain is built from TRBV7-2 and TRBJ2-7; no definite D call. The CDR3 has 15 amino acids. V was trimmed by 1 base and J by 9 bases, leaving 19 bases between them. Germline CDR1 SGHTA, CDR2 FQGNSA. CDR3 sequence (DNA): TGTGCCAGCAGCTTAGGTCAGAGAAAGATCAGCCGGCAGTACTTC. It encodes CASSLGQRKISRQYF.

The chain joins TRBV12-3 or TRBV12-4 to TRBJ1-3; 8 bases are a match to TRBD1. Trimming cost V 5 bases and J 0 bases; bases outside gene matches: 6. The CDR3 totals 16 residues. The CDR3 DNA reads as TGTGCCAGCAGTAGAACCGACAGGGGCTCTGGAAACACCATATATTTT. Its translation: CASSRTDRGSGNTIYF.

For this clonotype: One end of the junction varies from germline; a read error may be responsible. The chain is built from TRBV10-3 and TRBJ2-5; a possible D gene is TRBD2 (5 bases). Germline CDR1 ENHRY, CDR2 SYGVKD. The CDR3 runs to 14 residues. The CDR3 sequence is CAIKEAANQETQHF. Written as DNA, the CDR3 is TGTGCCATCAAAGAAGCGGCAAACCAAGAGACCCAGCACTTC.

The chain joins TRBV2 to TRBJ2-3; D is possibly TRBD2 (6 bases). This CDR3 has 12 amino acids. V shed 9 bases and J shed 10 bases, with 17 bases lying between them. Germline V gene sequence: CDR1 SNHLY, CDR2 FYNNEI. CDR3 sequence reads: CARRQPGEAQYF. The DNA of the CDR3 is TGTGCCAGAAGACAGCCTGGGGAGGCGCAGTATTTT.

This clonotype was seen just once. The chain couples TRBV3-1 to TRBJ2-5; D perhaps matches TRBD2 (6 bases). Germline-derived CDR1 and CDR2 are LGHDT and YNNKEL (reference sequence). V was clipped by 3 bases and J by 2 bases, with 10 bases between them. The CDR3 runs 14 residues. In DNA form, the CDR3 reads TGTGCCAGCAGCCAGAGCGGGCCTCAAGAGACCCAGTACTTC. Its protein is CASSQSGPQETQYF.

The J gene is TRBJ2-3, the V gene TRBV6-5, with TRBD2 as a possible D gene (5 bases). This CDR3 region has 11 residues. Germline CDR1 MNHEY, CDR2 SVGAGI. The V end lost 7 bases, the J end lost 4 bases, and 6 bases lay between the germline ends. The CDR3 DNA sequence: TGTGCCAGCACGCGGGCAGATACGCAGTATTTT. This translates into CASTRADTQYF.

This chain links TRBV7-3 with TRBJ2-7, with 7 bases matching TRBD1. Germline CDR1 SGHTA, CDR2 FQGTGA. Trimming cost V 2 bases and J 0 bases; bases outside gene matches: 4. The CDR3 totals 15 residues. In DNA, the CDR3 is TGTGCCAGCAGCTTACAGGGGGTGAGCTCCTACGAGCAGTACTTC. This gives the protein CASSLQGVSSYEQYF.

The J gene is TRBJ1-4, the V gene TRBV5-6; maybe TRBD1 (5 bases). Germline CDR1 is SGHDT and CDR2 is YYEEEE. V was shortened by 5 bases and J by 8 bases, with 16 bases between the two germline ends. The CDR3 extends over 14 amino acids. CDR3 residues: CASRGTGETEKLFF. The CDR3 nucleotides read TGTGCCAGCAGGGGGACTGGGGAAACCGAAAAACTGTTTTTT. Complete variable domain (other parts from reference TRBV5-6 and TRBJ1-4): DAGVTQSPTHLIKTRGQQVTLRCSPKSGHDTVSWYQQALGQGPQFIFQYYEEEERQRGNFPDRFSGHQFPNYSSELNVNALLLGDSALYLCASRGTGETEKLFFGSGTQLSVL.

CDR3 DNA: TGCAGTGCTAGAGGGCCCGCCCGACGGGGGGAGCTGTTTTTT. It codes for CSARGPARRGELFF. This chain uses TRBV20-1 with TRBJ2-2, with D unresolved. The V end lost 1 base, the J end lost 8 bases, and 14 bases lay between the germline ends. The CDR3 runs 14 residues. Germline V gene data show CDR1 as DFQATT and CDR2 as SNEGSKA (reference sequence).